Each of the 30 T cell receptor beta chains below was sequenced from the same sample in a study of blood T cell repertoires in COVID-19. Repertoires were generated with immunoSEQ multiplex PCR, while TCRdb's copy carries only in-frame clones and drops some. The table has about 220,000 clones, about four fifths seen once. Sequenced input: PBMCs or T cells enriched from blood (not recorded which). The receptors originated from a woman aged 40 to 50 who had recovered from COVID-19.

The V and J genes are TRBV29-1 and TRBJ1-1; D is ambiguous. This CDR3 comprises 15 residues. The germline V and J ends were trimmed by 3 bases and 4 bases, with 18 bases remaining between them. CDR1 is SQVTM, CDR2 ANQGSEA, per germline. The CDR3 region is CSVDYEVVALTEAFF. For the CDR3, the DNA is TGCAGCGTTGATTATGAGGTGGTCGCGCTCACTGAAGCTTTCTTT.

The chain couples TRBV20-1 to TRBJ2-7; perhaps TRBD1 as D (5 bases). Germline CDR1 and CDR2: DFQATT and SNEGSKA (reference sequence). Trimming took off 5 bases at V and 4 bases at J, with 6 bases between the two ends. This CDR3 has 10 residues. CDR3 amino acids: CSAGQYEQYF. CDR3 DNA sequence: TGCAGTGCTGGACAATACGAGCAGTACTTC.

The V and J genes are TRBV10-3 and TRBJ1-5; the match to TRBD1 covers 11 bases. Trimming took 3 bases from V and 7 from J; bases not matched to a gene: 11. The CDR3 is made up of 17 amino acids. Germline V gene data show CDR1 as ENHRY and CDR2 as SYGVKD. The CDR3 sequence is CAISEPTGTGGIQPQHF. The CDR3 nucleotides read TGTGCCATCAGTGAACCTACCGGGACAGGGGGAATACAGCCCCAGCATTTT.

The chain combines TRBV18 with TRBJ2-3; D call uncertain. Trimming took 2 bases from V and 5 from J, leaving 17 bases between them. CDR3 length: 16 amino acids. Germline-derived CDR1 and CDR2 are KGHSH and LQKENI. The CDR3 DNA sequence: TGTGCCAGCTCACCAGCCGGGTCCTCGGTTGAAGATACGCAGTATTTT. The encoded protein is CASSPAGSSVEDTQYF.

The rearrangement joins TRBV4-1 to TRBJ2-3; TRBD2 matches at 8 bases. There are 15 residues in the CDR3. The V gene end was trimmed by 5 bases and the J gene end by 2 bases; junction bases not matched to a gene: 6. Germline assignment: CDR1 MGHRA and CDR2 YSYEKL. The CDR3 DNA is TGCGCCAGCAGCAGCGGGAGCGGATACACAGATACGCAGTATTTT. Translated: CASSSGSGYTDTQYF.

The chain combines TRBV11-2 with TRBJ2-1; 9 positions match TRBD1. Looked up from germline, CDR1 is SGHAT and CDR2 is FQNNGV. The CDR3 is 16 amino acids. The V and J ends lost 5 bases and 2 bases, in that order; junction bases with no gene match: 7. The CDR3 here is CASSPWRQGAYNEQFF. The CDR3 DNA is TGTGCCAGCAGCCCCTGGCGACAGGGGGCCTACAATGAGCAGTTCTTC.

The chain recombines TRBV5-6 with TRBJ1-2; TRBD1 matches at 9 bases. Germline V gene data show CDR1 as SGHDT and CDR2 as YYEEEE. The CDR3 length is 15 residues. The V and J ends lost 4 bases and 6 bases, in that order; junction bases with no gene match: 10. The CDR3 sequence: CASSGSDRGFDGYTF. DNA of the CDR3: TGTGCCAGCAGCGGGTCAGACAGGGGGTTTGATGGCTACACCTTC.

V usage is TRBV6-6 and J usage is TRBJ1-2, with D maybe TRBD1 (6 bases). V gave up 5 bases and J gave up 4 bases, with 11 bases separating them. Germline CDR1 reads MNHNY; CDR2 reads SVGAGI (reference sequence). The CDR3 is 13 amino acids. DNA for the CDR3: TGTGCCAGCAGTCCTGGACAGCGCTATGGCTACACCTTC. It encodes CASSPGQRYGYTF.

This chain joins TRBV5-4 and TRBJ1-1; 7 bases align to TRBD1. This CDR3 has 14 amino acids. V gave up 0 bases and J gave up 7 bases; unmatched junction bases: 6. The germline V gene has CDR1 SGHNT and CDR2 YYREEE (reference sequence). CDR3 sequence: CASSLATGQLEAFF. The CDR3 DNA follows: TGTGCCAGCAGCTTGGCGACAGGGCAGCTTGAAGCTTTCTTT.

The chain uses TRBV28 and TRBJ1-5; the match to TRBD1 covers 8 bases. V trimming: 8 bases; J trimming: 1 base; junction bases outside the gene matches: 7. The germline V gene has CDR1 MDHEN and CDR2 SYDVKM. The CDR3 has 15 residues. The CDR3 nucleotides are TGTGCCAGCCTAGGACAGGGCTGGAGCAATCAGCCCCAGCATTTT. It translates to CASLGQGWSNQPQHF.

The chain joins TRBV12-3 or TRBV12-4 to TRBJ1-4; D gene uncertain. The CDR3 is 12 residues long. Trimming took 3 bases from V and 4 from J, leaving 3 bases between them. The chain's CDR3 is CASSFNNEKLFF. As DNA, the CDR3 is TGTGCCAGCAGTTTTAATAATGAAAAACTGTTTTTT.

The chain has TRBV5-1 and TRBJ2-1; TRBD2 matches at 11 bases. Germline CDR1 SGHRS, CDR2 YFSETQ. The CDR3 consists of 14 residues. V was pared by 4 bases and J by 5 bases, with 2 bases of the junction left unmatched. CDR3 in DNA: TGCGCCAGCAGCGCGGGACTAGCGGACAATGAGCAGTTCTTC. Translation: CASSAGLADNEQFF.

The chain links TRBV4-2 to TRBJ2-2; 10 bases match TRBD1. The ends lost 4 bases at V and 0 bases at J; junction bases unmatched: 17. The CDR3 sequence is 21 residues long. Looked up from germline, CDR1 is LGHNA and CDR2 is YNFKEQ. This chain's CDR3 is CASSPRTAGQGRPANTGELFF. The CDR3 DNA reads TGTGCCAGCAGCCCGCGAACAGCGGGACAGGGGCGTCCTGCGAACACCGGGGAGCTGTTTTTT.

The chain couples TRBV4-2 to TRBJ2-6, with D possibly TRBD1 on 6 matching bases. The V and J ends lost 1 base and 1 base respectively, with 8 bases between them. This CDR3 has 16 residues. Per the germline V gene, CDR1 is LGHNA and CDR2 is YNFKEQ. CDR3 sequence reads: CASSQGTGSGANVLTF. For the CDR3, the DNA is TGTGCCAGCAGCCAAGGAACAGGGTCTGGGGCCAACGTCCTGACTTTC.

The chain carries TRBV2 and TRBJ2-1, with TRBD2 as a possible D gene (6 bases). Trimming shortened V by 5 bases and J by 1 base, and 15 bases separated the two germline ends. The CDR3 covers 16 residues. Germline V CDR1 and CDR2: SNHLY, FYNNEI. The CDR3 region has the DNA TGTGCCAGCAGTCCCTTTGGGGGGAGGTCCTACAATGAGCAGTTCTTC. It yields the protein CASSPFGGRSYNEQFF. Full variable domain (outside the CDR3, taken from reference TRBV2 and TRBJ2-1): EPEVTQTPSHQVTQMGQEVILRCVPISNHLYFYWYRQILGQKVEFLVSFYNNEISEKSEIFDDQFSVERPDGSNFTLKIRSTKLEDSAMYFCASSPFGGRSYNEQFFGPGTRLTVL.

The sample holds a few counts of this clone. The chain employs TRBV11-2 and TRBJ1-1; 8 nucleotides line up with TRBD1. In germline, CDR1 is SGHAT, CDR2 FQNNGV. The CDR3 loop spans 15 amino acids. V shed 4 bases, J shed 3 bases, and the junction held 7 bases outside the gene matches. CDR3 loop: CASSSLRQGYTEAFF. The CDR3, as DNA: TGTGCCAGCAGCTCATTAAGACAGGGGTACACTGAAGCTTTCTTT.

The chain joins TRBV11-3 to TRBJ2-3; 7 bases match TRBD2. CDR3 length: 17 amino acids. Trimming at V came to 5 bases and at J to 2 bases, leaving 13 bases not matched to a gene. In germline, CDR1 is SGHNT, CDR2 YENEEA. The CDR3 region is CASSPQRTRDYTDTQYF. CDR3 coding DNA: TGTGCCAGCAGCCCGCAGCGGACTAGGGATTACACAGATACGCAGTATTTT.

The chain joins TRBV5-1 to TRBJ2-5; a weak D match, TRBD1 (6 bases). Trimming removed 4 bases from V and 4 bases from J, with 17 bases in between. There are 15 residues in the CDR3. CDR1 is SGHRS, CDR2 YFSETQ, per germline. As DNA, the CDR3 is TGCGCCAGCAGCCCCCGAGGGGGAGTAGGAGAGACCCAGTACTTC. Protein sequence: CASSPRGGVGETQYF.

This clone has more than one count but fewer than ten. The CDR3 sequence: CASIGDSTNYGYTF. DNA for the CDR3: TGTGCCAGCATAGGGGACAGTACTAACTATGGCTACACCTTC. J is TRBJ1-2 and V is TRBV2; 7 nucleotides line up with TRBD1. J gave up 0 bases and V 7 bases, and 5 bases lay outside the gene matches. CDR3 length equals 14 residues. Germline values: CDR1 SNHLY, CDR2 FYNNEI.

This clone was found a few times. This specimen includes other DNA sequences encoding the same CDR3. This chain joins TRBV3-1 (or the pseudogene TRBV3-2) and TRBJ2-1, with TRBD2 matching over 11 bases. Germline lookup yields CDR1 LGHDT and CDR2 YNNKEL (reference sequence). Trimming at V came to 4 bases and at J to 9 bases, leaving 5 bases not matched to a gene. This CDR3 has 14 residues. CDR3 sequence reads: CASSLGLAGVEQFF. CDR3 in DNA: TGTGCCAGCAGCCTTGGACTAGCGGGTGTTGAGCAGTTCTTC.

The V gene is TRBV19, the J gene TRBJ1-5; D is possibly TRBD1 (5 bases). This CDR3 spans 15 amino acids. Germline V lookup: CDR1 LNHDA, CDR2 SQIVND (reference sequence). Trimming stripped 7 bases from V and 1 base from J, with 14 bases between. The CDR3 coding sequence is TGTGCCAGTACCCCGGGGGTACGGAGCAATCAGCCCCAGCATTTT. This gives the protein CASTPGVRSNQPQHF.

This chain connects TRBV19 to TRBJ1-4; 8 nucleotides agree with TRBD1. This CDR3 is 15 amino acids long. Looked up from germline, CDR1 is LNHDA and CDR2 is SQIVND (reference sequence). V lost 6 bases, J lost 8 bases, and 11 bases stayed unmatched. In DNA form, the CDR3 reads TGTGCCAGTAGCAATTCACAGGGGGTTGGAGAAAAACTGTTTTTT. Protein product: CASSNSQGVGEKLFF.

This clone showed up just a few times. V gene TRBV21-1 combines with J gene TRBJ2-2; the D call of TRBD1 is as the table states it, not checked on the DNA. TRBV21-1 is a known pseudogene. CDR3 size: 17 residues. The CDR3: CASSKGGTEFYTGELFF. Written as DNA, the CDR3 is TGTGCCAGCAGCAAAGGGGGGACAGAATTTTACACCGGGGAGCTGTTTTTT.

V and J are TRBV10-1 and TRBJ2-2; 7 nucleotides align to TRBD2. V lost 2 bases and J lost 4; bases outside the gene matches: 4. CDR1 is WNHNN and CDR2 is SYGVQD in the germline V gene (reference sequence). The CDR3 spans 15 residues. The CDR3 DNA reads as TGCGCCAGCAGTGAGGGGAGGGACTTCACCGGGGAGCTGTTTTTT. Its protein product is CASSEGRDFTGELFF.

This clone was observed a handful of times. The J gene is TRBJ2-7, the V gene TRBV28, with 9 bases matching TRBD1. The germline V gene has CDR1 MDHEN and CDR2 SYDVKM. The CDR3 consists of 16 residues. V gave up 7 bases and J gave up 4 bases; unmatched junction bases: 14. The CDR3 loop is CASKRGWGQGAYEQYF. CDR3 in DNA: TGTGCCAGCAAAAGGGGGTGGGGACAGGGAGCTTACGAGCAGTACTTC. The full variable domain, rest sourced from reference TRBV28 and TRBJ2-7, is DVKVTQSSRYLVKRTGEKVFLECVQDMDHENMFWYRQDPGLGLRLIYFSYDVKMKEKGDIPEGYSVSREKKERFSLILESASTNQTSMYLCASKRGWGQGAYEQYFGPGTRLTVT.

This clone has a single count. The rearrangement joins TRBV10-1 to TRBJ2-3; D may be TRBD1 (5 bases). The V gene's germline CDR1 is WNHNN and CDR2 SYGVQD (reference sequence). CDR3 length equals 14 residues. V dropped 0 bases and J dropped 4 bases, with 8 bases sitting between them. In nucleotides, the CDR3 is TGCGCCAGCAGTGAGTCGGGGCCTGCAGATACGCAGTATTTT. This gives the protein CASSESGPADTQYF.

The gene calls are TRBV5-5 and TRBJ1-5; TRBD1 is a possible D gene (6 bases). The CDR3 sequence is 13 residues long. Trimming took 4 bases from V and 4 from J, leaving 9 bases between them. Looked up from germline, CDR1 is SGHKS and CDR2 is YYEKEE (reference sequence). CDR3 amino acids: CASSPGTNQPQHF. As DNA, the CDR3 is TGTGCCAGCAGCCCCGGGACAAATCAGCCCCAGCATTTT.

The chain combines TRBV27 with TRBJ1-5; D call uncertain. Germline CDR1 and CDR2: MNHEY and SMNVEV (reference sequence). The CDR3 covers 12 residues. Trimming cost V 8 bases and J 7 bases, with 12 bases left between them. The DNA of the CDR3 is TGTGCCAGCTCCCCGGTGGGCCAGCCCCAGCATTTT. It is translated as CASSPVGQPQHF.

V and J are TRBV11-3 and TRBJ2-7, with 8 nucleotides matching TRBD2. Unmatched junction bases numbered 6, after V lost 2 bases and J lost 6 bases. The CDR3 is made up of 14 amino acids. CDR1 and CDR2 (germline): SGHNT, YENEEA. CDR3 nucleotide sequence: TGTGCCAGCAGCTTACCCGGGAGGGGACGCGAGCAGTACGTC. It specifies CASSLPGRGREQYV.

To note about this clone: The limits of the CDR3 on the DNA are not certain, so only TCRdb's listed CDR3 is given. V and J are TRBV24-1 and TRBJ2-3; the table's D call, TRBD1, was not checked against the DNA. Counting both end residues, the CDR3 totals 17 amino acids. Per germline, CDR1 KGHDR and CDR2 SFDVKD. CDR3 region: CATSDLGTGQGIDTQYF.